Shown below are 20 T cell receptor beta chains from a single sample sequenced in a study of OX40 agonist ivuxolimab in advanced cancers. Generated by immunoSEQ multiplex PCR, the TCRdb table keeps only in-frame clones and is missing some. The sample consists of about 30,000 clones, around 81% of them appearing once. The sample here was CD4+ or CD8+ T cells sorted from blood, taken in a trial of the OX40 agonist ivuxolimab. These receptors were taken from an adult with an advanced solid tumor such as melanoma, head and neck, liver or kidney cancer.

This clone has a single count. The rearrangement links TRBV7-2 to TRBJ2-5; D ambiguous. The DNA matches TRBJ2-7 better at its end, which makes the J call doubtful. The CDR3 runs 11 residues. Per germline, CDR1 SGHTA and CDR2 FQGNSA. Here the CDR3 reads CASSKTYEQYF. In DNA form, the CDR3 reads TGTGCCAGCAGCAAGACATACGAGCAGTACTTC.

This clone was recorded only once. The chain couples TRBV6-1 to TRBJ2-1; D not certain. Germline loops: CDR1 MNHNS, CDR2 SASEGT. The CDR3 contains 11 residues. CDR3 nucleotides: TGTGTTGTGCACTCCTACAATGAGCAGTTCTTC. It translates to CVVHSYNEQFF.

The chain joins TRBV9 to TRBJ2-3; 9 bases match TRBD1. Looked up from germline, CDR1 is SGDLS and CDR2 is YYNGEE. There are 16 residues in the CDR3. The trim removed 0 bases at V and 3 bases at J, leaving 5 bases unmatched. The CDR3 DNA is TGTGCCAGCAGCGTAGCTACGGGACAGGGAACAGATACGCAGTATTTT. It specifies CASSVATGQGTDTQYF.

The chain has TRBV28 and TRBJ2-3, with D unresolved. Per the germline V gene, CDR1 is MDHEN and CDR2 is SYDVKM. The CDR3 has 13 residues. Trimming shortened V by 11 bases and J by 2 bases, and 14 bases separated the two germline ends. The CDR3 region is CACSGMPTDTQYF. In DNA form, the CDR3 reads TGTGCCTGCTCTGGCATGCCCACAGATACGCAGTATTTT.

The chain is built from TRBV6-4 and TRBJ2-1; D uncertain. The CDR3 has 15 residues. The ends were cut back, 2 bases at V and 0 bases at J, with 8 bases in the middle. Germline V gene lookup returns CDR1 MRHNA and CDR2 SNTAGT. In DNA form, the CDR3 reads TGTGCCAGCAGTGACCTCCCGAGCTCCTACAATGAGCAGTTCTTC. Amino acid sequence: CASSDLPSSYNEQFF.

The CDR3 reads CASSVGGPSGETQYF. The CDR3 bases are TGTGCCAGCAGCGTAGGAGGTCCTAGCGGGGAGACCCAGTACTTC. The rearrangement links TRBV9 to TRBJ2-5; 8 nucleotides align to TRBD2. The CDR3 length is 15 residues. Germline V lookup: CDR1 SGDLS, CDR2 YYNGEE. The V and J ends lost 0 bases and 5 bases, in that order; junction bases with no gene match: 6. The full variable domain, in which reference TRBV9 and TRBJ2-5 provide the parts outside the CDR3, is DSGVTQTPKHLITATGQRVTLRCSPRSGDLSVYWYQQSLDQGLQFLIQYYNGEERAKGNILERFSAQQFPDLHSELNLSSLELGDSALYFCASSVGGPSGETQYFGPGTRLLVL.

This clone was seen a few times. V usage is TRBV30 and J usage is TRBJ1-1; D is undetermined. Trimming stripped 2 bases from V and 1 base from J, with 8 bases between. Germline CDR1 and CDR2: GTSNPN and SVGIG (reference sequence). There are 13 residues in the CDR3. DNA for the CDR3: TGTGCCTGGAGTAGAACAAGGAACACTGAAGCTTTCTTT. It codes for CAWSRTRNTEAFF.

The CDR3 reads CASSSGDTQYF. Here the CDR3 DNA reads TGTGCCAGCAGCTCCGGGGATACGCAGTATTTT. The chain links TRBV11-3 to TRBJ2-3; D is uncertain. This CDR3 comprises 11 residues. V lost 4 bases, J lost 6 bases, and 5 bases lay in between. The V gene's germline CDR1 is SGHNT and CDR2 YENEEA.

The chain employs TRBV11-2 and TRBJ2-3, with 10 bases lining up with TRBD2. From germline, CDR1 is SGHAT and CDR2 FQNNGV. V was clipped by 5 bases and J by 2 bases; unmatched bases: 7. This CDR3 region has 16 residues. CDR3 DNA: TGTGCCAGCAGCCAGGCGACTAGCGGGCCCACAGATACGCAGTATTTT. It yields the protein CASSQATSGPTDTQYF.

The gene calls are TRBV9 and TRBJ2-2, with 11 bases that match TRBD2. The CDR3 loop spans 17 amino acids. CDR1 SGDLS and CDR2 YYNGEE come from the germline V gene. J gave up 1 base and V 0 bases, and 2 bases lay outside the gene matches. The DNA for the CDR3 is TGTGCCAGCAGCGTAGGGGGGACTAGCGGGAACACCGGGGAGCTGTTTTTT. Protein product: CASSVGGTSGNTGELFF.

This rearrangement joins TRBV11-2 to TRBJ2-1, with D perhaps TRBD1 or TRBD2 (5 bases each). CDR3 length: 13 amino acids. Germline V gene lookup returns CDR1 SGHAT and CDR2 FQNNGV. V lost 3 bases to trimming and J lost 5 bases, with 8 bases between them. DNA of the CDR3: TGTGCCAGCAGCTTGGGACGGAACAATGAGCAGTTCTTC. Translating it yields CASSLGRNNEQFF.

The V call is TRBV7-8, the J call TRBJ2-2, with D tentatively TRBD2 (5 bases). Germline-derived CDR1 and CDR2 are SGHVS and FQNEAQ. CDR3 length: 14 amino acids. The ends were cut back, 3 bases at V and 4 bases at J, with 9 bases in the middle. The CDR3 region is CASSFERFTGELFF. The CDR3 bases are TGTGCCAGCAGCTTTGAGCGGTTCACCGGGGAGCTGTTTTTT.

The genes are TRBV6-5 and TRBJ2-7, with 8 bases that match TRBD2. The CDR3 is 15 amino acids. V shed 6 bases and J 6 bases; nucleotides not matched to a gene: 13. The germline V gene encodes CDR1 MNHEY and CDR2 SVGAGI. CDR3 region: CASRKAGVTSREQYF. In DNA form, the CDR3 reads TGTGCCAGCAGAAAAGCGGGAGTAACCTCCCGCGAGCAGTACTTC.

The rearrangement uses TRBV15 and TRBJ1-4; D unresolved. V lost 1 base and J lost 8, with 11 bases in between. Germline CDR1 and CDR2: LNHNV and YYDKDF (reference sequence). The CDR3 has 14 residues. The CDR3 bases are TGTGCCACCAGCAGAGGATCCGGATACGAAAAACTGTTTTTT. Amino acid sequence: CATSRGSGYEKLFF. The variable domain in full, with the rest retrieved from reference TRBV15 and TRBJ1-4, is DAMVIQNPRYQVTQFGKPVTLSCSQTLNHNVMYWYQQKSSQAPKLLFHYYDKDFNNEADTPDNFQSRRPNTSFCFLDIRSPGLGDTAMYLCATSRGSGYEKLFFGSGTQLSVL.

This clone was seen a few times. V and J are TRBV29-1 and TRBJ1-1; unclear D gene. Germline CDR1 and CDR2: SQVTM and ANQGSEA. V was clipped by 5 bases and J by 7 bases, with 11 bases between them. The CDR3 totals 11 residues. CDR3 amino acids: CSVWSGIEAFF. In DNA, the CDR3 is TGCAGCGTTTGGAGCGGGATTGAAGCTTTCTTT.

CDR3 in DNA: TGCAGCGTTAGACAGTATGGCTACACCTTC. Residues: CSVRQYGYTF. V and J are TRBV29-1 and TRBJ1-2, with D tentatively TRBD1 (5 bases). Germline CDR1 SQVTM, CDR2 ANQGSEA. The CDR3 sequence is 10 residues long. Deletions cut 5 bases from V and 5 bases from J, with 6 bases between.

This clone was counted between two and nine times. This chain uses TRBV7-9 with TRBJ1-1; D is unresolved. CDR3 length: 14 amino acids. The germline gives CDR1 SEHNR, CDR2 FQNEAQ (reference sequence). V was trimmed by 1 base and J by 4 bases, leaving 10 bases between them. This chain's CDR3 is CASSLGAGSTEAFF. CDR3 nucleotide sequence: TGTGCCAGCAGCTTAGGGGCGGGGTCCACTGAAGCTTTCTTT. Combining the CDR3 with reference TRBV7-9 and TRBJ1-1 gives the whole variable domain DTGVSQNPRHKITKRGQNVTFRCDPISEHNRLYWYRQTLGQGPEFLTYFQNEAQLEKSRLLSDRFSAERPKGSFSTLEIQRTEQGDSAMYLCASSLGAGSTEAFFGQGTRLTVV.

The chain employs TRBV6-5 and TRBJ1-5; no reliable D call. CDR1 MNHEY and CDR2 SVGAGI come from the germline V gene. The CDR3 length is 13 residues. Trimming took off 7 bases at V and 4 bases at J, with 11 bases between the two ends. The CDR3 DNA reads TGTGCCAGCACTCGATTTAGGAATCAGCCCCAGCATTTT. This encodes CASTRFRNQPQHF.

This clone has just a few counts. The chain combines TRBV6-6 with TRBJ2-1; TRBD2 matches at 12 bases. From germline, CDR1 is MNHNY and CDR2 SVGAGI (reference sequence). V dropped 5 bases and J dropped 7; count of bases not matched to a gene: 9. This CDR3 comprises 16 residues. DNA for the CDR3: TGTGCCAGCAGTGGGGCGACTAGCGGGAGCTCTAATGAGCAGTTCTTC. This translates into CASSGATSGSSNEQFF.

V is TRBV6-5 and J is TRBJ1-1, with D maybe TRBD1 (5 bases). The ends were cut back, 2 bases at V and 8 bases at J, with 15 bases in the middle. CDR3 length: 14 amino acids. The germline CDR1 and CDR2 sequences are MNHEY and SVGAGI. The CDR3 region is CASSYLGRGTEAFF. The CDR3 nucleotides are TGTGCCAGCAGTTACCTGGGGCGCGGGACCGAAGCTTTCTTT.